The 31 T cell receptor beta chains below come from one sample, sequenced in a study of high-grade serous ovarian cancer treatment subgroups (dated by TCRdb to the early 2020s). Tumor samples were collected prior to definitive surgery or chemotherapy. The library was made by the immunoSEQ multiplex PCR assay. The table comes from immuneACCESS by way of TCRdb, which keeps in-frame sequences with V and J called. Part of the clones is missing from these tables; in studies checked, under half for an unresolved V gene and the rest for unknown reasons. The table for this sample lists roughly 9,800 clones; roughly 70% of them were counted only once. The ten largest account for 4.1% of the sample. Sequenced material: tumor tissue. Receptor source: a human donor with high-grade serous ovarian cancer.

The V gene is TRBV18, the J gene TRBJ1-2; 11 bases align to TRBD1. Trimming at V came to 2 bases and at J to 4 bases, leaving 6 bases not matched to a gene. This CDR3 spans 16 amino acids. Germline lookup yields CDR1 KGHSH and CDR2 LQKENI. This CDR3 reads CASSPGQGAWSYGYTF. The CDR3, as DNA: TGTGCCAGCTCACCAGGACAGGGGGCGTGGAGCTATGGCTACACCTTC. Looking up the rest from reference TRBV18 and TRBJ1-2 gives the full variable domain: NAGVMQNPRHLVRRRGQEARLRCSPMKGHSHVYWYRQLPEEGLKFMVYLQKENIIDESGMPKERFSAEFPKEGPSILRIQQVVRGDSAAYFCASSPGQGAWSYGYTFGSGTRLTVV.

This clone turned up a few times. V usage is TRBV15 and J usage is TRBJ2-3, with unresolved D. The V end was cut by 0 bases, the J end by 4 bases, with 5 bases between. CDR3 length: 13 amino acids. Germline-derived CDR1 and CDR2 are LNHNV and YYDKDF (reference sequence). CDR3 in DNA: TGTGCCACCAGCAGAGAAGTCGCAGATACGCAGTATTTT. Amino acid sequence: CATSREVADTQYF.

The chain links TRBV7-2 to TRBJ2-1, with 10 bases aligning to TRBD1. Germline V gives CDR1 SGHTA, CDR2 FQGNSA. The CDR3 loop spans 15 amino acids. With V trimmed by 4 bases and J by 4 bases, 4 bases remained unmatched. CDR3 loop: CASSSGQGVYNEQFF. The CDR3 DNA is TGTGCCAGCAGCTCCGGACAGGGGGTTTACAATGAGCAGTTCTTC.

The V and J genes are TRBV9 and TRBJ2-7; D is unclear. Trimming stripped 2 bases from V and 3 bases from J, with 12 bases between. Germline CDR1 SGDLS, CDR2 YYNGEE. The CDR3 contains 14 residues. CDR3 bases: TGTGCCAGCAGCGTCCGCGCGGATGACTACGAGCAGTACTTC. The encoded protein is CASSVRADDYEQYF.

The rearrangement links TRBV7-2 to TRBJ2-5; D might be TRBD1 (6 bases). This CDR3 has 14 residues. Trimming left V 2 bases short and J 4 bases short, with 11 bases between. The germline gives CDR1 SGHTA, CDR2 FQGNSA. In DNA, the CDR3 is TGTGCCAGCAGCTTACCAACAGGGAGAGAGACCCAGTACTTC. Translating it yields CASSLPTGRETQYF.

This clone occurred a few times. The genes are TRBV4-3 and TRBJ2-7; 7 bases are shared with TRBD2. Germline CDR1 LGHNA, CDR2 YSLEER. The V and J ends lost 1 base and 2 bases, in that order; junction bases with no gene match: 5. The CDR3 spans 15 residues. The CDR3 DNA follows: TGCGCCAGCAGCCAAGTAAGCAGCGGGACCTACGAGCAGTACTTC. Amino acid sequence: CASSQVSSGTYEQYF.

Concerning this clone: The same CDR3 also results from other DNA sequences found in this sample. J is TRBJ1-3 and V is TRBV29-1; D remains ambiguous. This CDR3 spans 12 amino acids. With 4 bases removed from V and 4 bases from J, the gap between germline ends came to 8 bases. The germline V gene has CDR1 SQVTM and CDR2 ANQGSEA. CDR3 nucleotides: TGCAGCGTTGTACAAGGGGGAAACACCATATATTTT. The encoded protein is CSVVQGGNTIYF. Full variable domain (remainder filled in from reference TRBV29-1 and TRBJ1-3): SAVISQKPSRDICQRGTSLTIQCQVDSQVTMMFWYRQQPGQSLTLIATANQGSEATYESGFVIDKFPISRPNLTFSTLTVSNMSPEDSSIYLCSVVQGGNTIYFGEGSWLTVV.

The J gene is TRBJ2-1, the V gene TRBV6-6, with 14 bases identical to TRBD2. This CDR3 is built from 15 residues. In germline, CDR1 is MNHNY, CDR2 SVGAGI (reference sequence). V lost 8 bases to trimming and J lost 9 bases; unmatched junction nucleotides: 9. The CDR3 sequence: CASGGLAGGLCEQFF. The DNA of the CDR3 is TGTGCCAGCGGAGGACTAGCGGGAGGTTTGTGTGAGCAGTTCTTC.

The chain links TRBV11-1 to TRBJ1-1; possible D gene TRBD1, 5 bases. The CDR3 is 13 residues long. Germline V gene sequence: CDR1 SGHAT, CDR2 FQDESV (reference sequence). V lost 7 bases and J 4 bases, leaving 13 bases between the germline ends. The CDR3 region is CASTQGLSTEAFF. As DNA, the CDR3 is TGTGCCAGCACCCAGGGTTTGAGCACTGAAGCTTTCTTT.

The chain has TRBV5-6 and TRBJ2-5; either TRBD1 or TRBD2 may supply D (5 bases each). Germline V gives CDR1 SGHDT, CDR2 YYEEEE. V was pared by 6 bases and J by 5 bases, with 20 bases between. The CDR3 runs to 15 residues. The CDR3 sequence: CASTRAREKKETQYF. As DNA, the CDR3 is TGTGCCAGCACTCGGGCCAGGGAGAAGAAGGAGACCCAGTACTTC.

The V call is TRBV14, the J call TRBJ2-1; possibly TRBD2 for D (5 bases). Germline V gives CDR1 SGHDN, CDR2 FVKESK. The CDR3 covers 14 residues. V lost 5 bases and J 8 bases, leaving 16 bases between the germline ends. CDR3 region: CASSNLVRTDEQFF. The CDR3 DNA sequence: TGTGCCAGCAGCAACCTAGTGAGGACTGATGAGCAGTTCTTC. Based on the CDR3 plus reference TRBV14 and TRBJ2-1, the full variable domain is EAGVTQFPSHSVIEKGQTVTLRCDPISGHDNLYWYRRVMGKEIKFLLHFVKESKQDESGMPNNRFLAERTGGTYSTLKVQPAELEDSGVYFCASSNLVRTDEQFFGPGTRLTVL.

This clone was seen only once. This chain uses TRBV27 with TRBJ1-1, with TRBD1 matching 7 bases. Germline-derived CDR1 and CDR2 are MNHEY and SMNVEV (reference sequence). V shed 6 bases, J shed 4 bases, and the junction held 14 bases outside the gene matches. The length of the CDR3 is 16 residues. The CDR3 DNA reads TGTGCCAGCAGGTTACAGGGGACGTCCCGGGGCACTGAAGCTTTCTTT. Translated, it gives CASRLQGTSRGTEAFF.

The chain couples TRBV19 to TRBJ2-1; 9 bases align to TRBD2. The CDR3 runs to 14 residues. Germline CDR1 reads LNHDA; CDR2 reads SQIVND (reference sequence). The J segment lost 8 bases and the V segment lost 9 bases, leaving 11 bases of the junction unmatched. Here the CDR3 DNA reads TGTGCCAGCTCGATAGCGGGAGACGGAGATGAGCAGTTCTTC. It encodes CASSIAGDGDEQFF.

The chain links TRBV10-3 to TRBJ1-5; weak D call: TRBD1 (5 bases). CDR1 ENHRY and CDR2 SYGVKD come from the germline V gene. V lost 6 bases, J lost 0 bases, and 6 bases lay in between. The CDR3 totals 13 residues. CDR3 sequence reads: CAIRTDSNQPQHF. The CDR3 region has the DNA TGTGCCATCAGGACAGATAGCAATCAGCCCCAGCATTTT.

The gene calls are TRBV6-6 and TRBJ2-7; a possible D gene is TRBD1 (6 bases). CDR3 length: 12 residues. V was trimmed by 8 bases and J by 5 bases, leaving 13 bases between them. Per the germline V gene, CDR1 is MNHNY and CDR2 is SVGAGI (reference sequence). The CDR3 loop reads CASYRVADEQYF. CDR3 in DNA: TGTGCCAGCTACAGGGTTGCGGACGAGCAGTACTTC.

The V call is TRBV4-1, the J call TRBJ2-5; tentative D call: TRBD2 (6 bases). The CDR3 spans 16 residues. V lost 0 bases, J lost 10 bases, and 21 bases lay in between. Looked up from germline, CDR1 is MGHRA and CDR2 is YSYEKL. CDR3 nucleotides: TGCGCCAGCAGCCAAGATATCGGACCTCCAAGAGCGGGCCAGTACTTC. The encoded protein is CASSQDIGPPRAGQYF.

This clone was detected only a few times. The CDR3 DNA follows: TGTGCCAGCAGTTTGTCCCGTGGGGGAGCCCGGCCCCAGCATTTT. Translation gives CASSLSRGGARPQHF. This chain uses TRBV28 with TRBJ1-5; the D gene is possibly TRBD1 (5 bases). Germline V lookup: CDR1 MDHEN, CDR2 SYDVKM. The CDR3 spans 15 residues. Trimming took off 3 bases at V and 9 bases at J, with 18 bases between the two ends.

This clone was seen a few times. This chain connects TRBV14 to TRBJ2-2; 7 bases align to TRBD1. The germline V gene encodes CDR1 SGHDN and CDR2 FVKESK. The V segment lost 2 bases and the J segment 1 base; nucleotides outside the gene matches: 10. The CDR3 loop spans 18 amino acids. CDR3 loop: CASSQLTLQGENTGELFF. The DNA for the CDR3 is TGTGCCAGCAGCCAATTAACCTTGCAGGGGGAGAACACCGGGGAGCTGTTTTTT. Full variable domain (outside the CDR3, taken from reference TRBV14 and TRBJ2-2): EAGVTQFPSHSVIEKGQTVTLRCDPISGHDNLYWYRRVMGKEIKFLLHFVKESKQDESGMPNNRFLAERTGGTYSTLKVQPAELEDSGVYFCASSQLTLQGENTGELFFGEGSRLTVL.

V and J are TRBV9 and TRBJ1-1; maybe TRBD1 (6 bases). The CDR3 consists of 15 residues. Per the germline V gene, CDR1 is SGDLS and CDR2 is YYNGEE. The V end lost 1 base, the J end lost 7 bases, and 17 bases lay between the germline ends. CDR3 sequence reads: CASSVRSGEVSEAFF. The DNA of the CDR3 is TGTGCCAGCAGCGTAAGGTCAGGGGAAGTAAGTGAAGCTTTCTTT.

The chain combines TRBV7-9 with TRBJ2-1, with D possibly TRBD2 on 5 matching bases. Germline values: CDR1 SEHNR, CDR2 FQNEAQ (reference sequence). CDR3 length: 16 residues. Trimming cost V 0 bases and J 0 bases, with 9 bases left between them. The CDR3 DNA reads TGTGCCAGCAGCTTAGCGGGAGCGAACTCCTACAATGAGCAGTTCTTC. This gives the protein CASSLAGANSYNEQFF.

This chain connects TRBV4-3 to TRBJ2-6; D not resolved. Trimming pared 0 bases from V and 0 bases from J, leaving 6 bases between. This CDR3 comprises 16 residues. Per the germline V gene, CDR1 is LGHNA and CDR2 is YSLEER. The CDR3: CASSQDSSSGANVLTF. The CDR3 DNA is TGCGCCAGCAGCCAAGATTCCAGCTCTGGGGCCAACGTCCTGACTTTC.

V usage is TRBV7-2 and J usage is TRBJ1-6, with TRBD1 identical over 8 bases. V was pared by 2 bases and J by 6 bases, with 9 bases of the junction left unmatched. Germline CDR1 is SGHTA and CDR2 is FQGNSA. The CDR3 totals 17 residues. The DNA of the CDR3 is TGTGCCAGCAGCTTAAGCGCTGGTACAGGGGGTAATTCACCCCTCCACTTT. Its protein product is CASSLSAGTGGNSPLHF.

The chain joins TRBV7-3 to TRBJ1-2, with a tentative D call TRBD1 (5 bases). V gave up 2 bases and J gave up 7 bases, with 11 bases separating them. The length of the CDR3 is 13 residues. Germline loops: CDR1 SGHTA, CDR2 FQGTGA. The CDR3 DNA reads as TGTGCCAGCAGCTTAGGAGGGGCGGGTGGCTACACCTTC. Translated: CASSLGGAGGYTF.

V usage is TRBV6-1 and J usage is TRBJ2-2; D perhaps matches TRBD2 (6 bases). Between the trimmed V and J ends, which lost 4 bases and 4 bases, there was a span of 16 bases. This CDR3 is 16 amino acids long. CDR1 MNHNS and CDR2 SASEGT come from the germline V gene. CDR3 sequence: CASSGYYSGGTGELFF. CDR3 DNA: TGTGCCAGCAGTGGTTACTATAGCGGAGGCACCGGGGAGCTGTTTTTT.

The chain has TRBV18 and TRBJ2-5; D unclear. V gave up 1 base and J gave up 3 bases, with 3 bases separating them. The CDR3 is 12 amino acids. The germline gives CDR1 KGHSH, CDR2 LQKENI. The CDR3 DNA reads as TGTGCCAGCTCACCACGGGAAGAGACCCAGTACTTC. Residues: CASSPREETQYF.

The table lists this clone with a few counts. The CDR3 reads CASTPGGGSSYEQYF. CDR3 DNA: TGTGCCAGCACCCCTGGGGGGGGGAGCTCCTACGAGCAGTACTTC. The rearrangement uses TRBV2 and TRBJ2-7, with 7 bases fitting TRBD2. The germline V gene has CDR1 SNHLY and CDR2 FYNNEI. Unmatched junction bases numbered 9, after V lost 7 bases and J lost 0 bases. CDR3 size: 15 residues. Drawing the rest from reference TRBV2 and TRBJ2-7, the complete variable domain is EPEVTQTPSHQVTQMGQEVILRCVPISNHLYFYWYRQILGQKVEFLVSFYNNEISEKSEIFDDQFSVERPDGSNFTLKIRSTKLEDSAMYFCASTPGGGSSYEQYFGPGTRLTVT.

This chain connects TRBV6-5 to TRBJ1-2; no clear D gene. This CDR3 spans 13 amino acids. The ends were cut back, 2 bases at V and 2 bases at J, with 6 bases in the middle. The germline V gene has CDR1 MNHEY and CDR2 SVGAGI. DNA for the CDR3: TGTGCCAGCAGTTACGGGAAAAACTATGGCTACACCTTC. Translating it yields CASSYGKNYGYTF.

The chain has TRBV9 and TRBJ1-2; D perhaps matches TRBD1 (6 bases). The germline gives CDR1 SGDLS, CDR2 YYNGEE. V was pared by 0 bases and J by 6 bases, with 24 bases between. CDR3 length: 18 residues. CDR3 bases: TGTGCCAGCAGCGTAGATCGGAGGACAGACCCGCGGTGGAATGGCTACACCTTC. Protein: CASSVDRRTDPRWNGYTF.

The V call is TRBV15, the J call TRBJ1-1; possibly TRBD1 for D (5 bases). The V end lost 1 base, the J end lost 0 bases, and 9 bases lay between the germline ends. From germline, CDR1 is LNHNV and CDR2 YYDKDF (reference sequence). The CDR3 spans 15 residues. CDR3 DNA: TGTGCCACCAGCAGAGCCGGGACGGTGAACACTGAAGCTTTCTTT. This encodes CATSRAGTVNTEAFF.

This clone is categorized as medium-sized (0.01 to 0.1%). V is TRBV5-5 and J is TRBJ2-7, with 14 bases identical to TRBD2. CDR1 SGHKS and CDR2 YYEKEE come from the germline V gene (reference sequence). Trimming took 4 bases from V and 7 from J; bases not matched to a gene: 22. The CDR3 has 20 amino acids. The DNA of the CDR3 is TGTGCCAGCAGCCTACGAAGACTAGCGGGAGGGTACAACACCTTTAGGGAGCAGTACTTC. It translates to CASSLRRLAGGYNTFREQYF.

V and J are TRBV18 and TRBJ1-6; D possibly corresponds to TRBD1 (6 bases). Trimming pared 6 bases from V and 13 bases from J, leaving 22 bases between. The CDR3 sequence is 15 residues long. Germline values: CDR1 KGHSH, CDR2 LQKENI. This CDR3 reads CASSRDIGGEFPLHF. In DNA form, the CDR3 reads TGTGCCAGCTCGCGGGACATCGGGGGCGAATTCCCCCTCCACTTT.